This T cell receptor beta chain originates from a study of blood T cells in healthy people across ages. A sample-barcoded 5' primer and a J-beta primer mix were used in a second PCR of about 7 to 12 cycles. TCRdb redid the calling of the 5' RACE reads with MiXCR, one entry per CDR3 protein. The table lists approximately 770,000 distinct CDR3 sequences, over 45% of them singletons, with 22% in the top ten. Germline CDR1 reads MNHNS; CDR2 reads SASEGT. The CDR3 is 17 amino acids. Trimming took 6 bases from V and 3 from J; bases not matched to a gene: 15. The sequenced sample consisted of blood. The genes are TRBV6-1 and TRBJ1-2; TRBD1 aligns across 8 bases. The sequence was collected from a man aged 30-40 years in good health. CDR3 sequence: CASSPLRQGARDYGYTF. CDR3 nucleotides: TGTGCCAGCAGCCCTTTGCGGCAGGGGGCGCGGGACTATGGCTACACCTTC.